The T cell receptor (beta chain) described here comes from a study of T cell changes during pregnancy in multiple sclerosis. Libraries were prepared by immunoSEQ multiplex PCR; TCRdb keeps only in-frame clonotypes and omits some of them. Of about 110,000 clones in the sample, about 90% are singletons; the top ten hold more than 1.5%. Here the sequenced sample was peripheral blood, taken in the third trimester of pregnancy. This TCR was recovered from a female donor with multiple sclerosis, enrolled in a pregnancy study.

The CDR3 bases are TGTGCCAGCTCACCCTTGACAGGGGCCAGACTCTCTGGGGCCAACGTCCTGACTTTC. Amino acids: CASSPLTGARLSGANVLTF. This chain links TRBV18 with TRBJ2-6, with TRBD1 identical over 8 bases. Looked up from germline, CDR1 is KGHSH and CDR2 is LQKENI. CDR3 size: 19 residues. After removal of 3 bases from V and 0 bases from J, the junction contained 10 bases not matched to a gene.